These 11 T cell receptor beta chains came from one sample sequenced in a study of T cells in Graves' hyperthyroidism and ophthalmopathy. Regions amplified from RNA transcripts were the TCR beta CDR3 regions. The HTBI primer set was used in a first-round RT-PCR of the TCR CDR3. Using its own MiXCR run on the multiplex PCR reads, TCRdb lists one record per CDR3 protein. The data contain hundreds of thousands of distinct CDR3 sequences, 16% of them singletons. The specimen was blood. The receptors originated from a woman younger than 35 with Graves' hyperthyroidism.

This clonotype was recorded at least ten times. The V and J genes are TRBV7-8 and TRBJ1-1, with 9 bases lining up with TRBD1. After removal of 2 bases from V and 7 bases from J, the junction contained 5 bases not matched to a gene. Germline values: CDR1 SGHVS, CDR2 FQNEAQ. The CDR3 runs to 14 residues. This CDR3 reads CASSLTGGLVEAFF. For the CDR3, the DNA is TGTGCCAGCAGCTTAACAGGGGGCTTGGTTGAAGCTTTCTTT.

This clonotype appeared a few times. The V gene is TRBV7-3, the J gene TRBJ2-1; D perhaps matches TRBD2 (6 bases). Trimming removed 3 bases at V and 7 bases at J, with 10 bases between. The germline V gene has CDR1 SGHTA and CDR2 FQGTGA. CDR3 size: 13 residues. CDR3 loop: CASSFGSANEQFF. CDR3 in DNA: TGTGCCAGCAGCTTCGGGAGCGCTAATGAGCAGTTCTTC.

In its sample, this clonotype was seen a few times. V is TRBV6-2 or TRBV6-3 and J is TRBJ1-5; the D is unclear. The CDR3 is 14 residues long. Deletions cut 6 bases from V and 1 base from J, with 10 bases between. Germline-derived CDR1 and CDR2 are MNHEY and SVGEGT. The chain's CDR3 is CASSRTKSNQPQHF. The CDR3, as DNA: TGTGCCAGCAGCCGGACCAAGAGCAATCAGCCCCAGCATTTT.

A few counts support this clonotype. CDR3 in amino acids: CASSLAQAAGYEQYF. The CDR3 coding sequence is TGTGCCAGCAGCTTGGCCCAGGCGGCAGGTTACGAGCAGTACTTC. The chain recombines TRBV5-6 with TRBJ2-7; no reliable D call. Germline-derived CDR1 and CDR2 are SGHDT and YYEEEE. V shed 0 bases and J shed 4 bases, with 14 bases lying between them. This CDR3 spans 15 amino acids.

This clonotype was seen at least ten times. This CDR3 reads CATSDSGHSPNYGYTF. DNA for the CDR3: TGTGCCACCAGTGATAGTGGACACTCGCCTAACTATGGCTACACCTTC. The chain couples TRBV24-1 to TRBJ1-2; tentatively, D is TRBD1 (5 bases). The CDR3 is 16 residues long. Trimming pared 3 bases from V and 0 bases from J, leaving 13 bases between. Looked up from germline, CDR1 is KGHDR and CDR2 is SFDVKD.

This clonotype was seen at least ten times. The chain couples TRBV7-2 to TRBJ2-5, with D possibly being TRBD1 or TRBD2 (5 bases each). CDR3 length: 14 amino acids. Germline assignment: CDR1 SGHTA and CDR2 FQGNSA. Trimming cost V 3 bases and J 5 bases, with 13 bases left between them. CDR3 residues: CASSFFGREETQYF. The CDR3 nucleotides are TGTGCCAGCAGCTTCTTCGGCAGGGAGGAGACCCAGTACTTC.

This clonotype has more than one count but fewer than ten. The chain has TRBV5-6 and TRBJ1-2, with D possibly matching TRBD1 (6 bases). Germline V lookup: CDR1 SGHDT, CDR2 YYEEEE. This CDR3 has 15 residues. V was pared by 2 bases and J by 7 bases, with 18 bases between. Here the CDR3 DNA reads TGTGCCAGCAGCTTAATGGGACACAGCCTTGCTGGCTACACCTTC. Translated, it gives CASSLMGHSLAGYTF.

The genes are TRBV11-3 and TRBJ1-2; D unresolved. This CDR3 spans 14 amino acids. Germline CDR1 is SGHNT and CDR2 is YENEEA. The V gene lost 3 bases and the J gene lost 2 bases, with 10 bases spanning the gap. CDR3 bases: TGTGCCAGCAGCTTCGCAGATCGCAACTATGGCTACACCTTC. Its protein product is CASSFADRNYGYTF.

This clonotype was found many times. The chain combines TRBV20-1 with TRBJ2-1; D is perhaps TRBD1 (5 bases). Looked up from germline, CDR1 is DFQATT and CDR2 is SNEGSKA (reference sequence). This CDR3 is 18 amino acids long. V lost 0 bases and J lost 2, with 20 bases in between. DNA of the CDR3: TGCAGTGCTAGAGAGGCTTCTCACCACCCAGGGACCTACAATGAGCAGTTCTTC. It specifies CSAREASHHPGTYNEQFF.

This clonotype came up many times. V gene TRBV3-1 combines with J gene TRBJ1-2; 9 bases line up with TRBD1. The V gene end was trimmed by 3 bases and the J gene end by 4 bases; junction bases not matched to a gene: 6. CDR1 LGHDT and CDR2 YNNKEL come from the germline V gene (reference sequence). CDR3 length equals 15 residues. CDR3 loop: CASSHMDRGSYGYTF. CDR3 nucleotides: TGTGCCAGCAGCCATATGGACAGGGGATCCTATGGCTACACCTTC.

This clonotype was seen repeatedly, ten times or more. The chain couples TRBV5-6 to TRBJ2-7; no firm D call. Germline V lookup: CDR1 SGHDT, CDR2 YYEEEE. CDR3 length equals 16 residues. Trimming stripped 2 bases from V and 0 bases from J, with 15 bases between. CDR3 nucleotides: TGTGCCAGCAGCTTTCTCGCGCAGGTCACCTCCTACGAGCAGTACTTC. Its translation: CASSFLAQVTSYEQYF.